This TCR beta chain was identified in a study of blood T cell repertoires in COVID-19. In the source study's methods: Nucleated cell counts were estimated from reference gene primer amplification. Clones were read by immunoSEQ multiplex PCR, and TCRdb kept only the in-frame ones, dropping some. V, J and clone size are those of that table, while D and trimming were read from the DNA. The table records 300,000 to 350,000 clones, almost 90% of them present only once. All enrollees were roughly 18 to 90 years old and from fewer than 25 US areas. This CDR3 contains 14 residues. V was trimmed by 10 bases and J by 5 bases, leaving 19 bases between them. Germline V gene sequence: CDR1 KGHDR, CDR2 SFDVKD.

This sequence was found in a woman aged 18-29 years with acute COVID-19. Material: PBMCs or T cells enriched from blood (not recorded which). The rearrangement links TRBV24-1 to TRBJ2-5; tentative D call: TRBD1 (5 bases). The CDR3 loop is CATSGRSGPETQYF. For the CDR3, the DNA is TGTGCCACGTCCGGAAGGTCAGGGCCGGAGACCCAGTACTTC.